The 28 T cell receptor beta chains listed next were all sequenced from one sample in a study of blood T cell repertoires in COVID-19. TCRdb's copy holds only in-frame clones and misses some; the assay was immunoSEQ multiplex PCR. The sample holds about 140,000 clones, 70% to 80% seen once. Material: peripheral blood. The source of these receptors is a man aged 45-65 years with acute or convalescent COVID-19.

The V call is TRBV21-1, the J call TRBJ1-5. TRBV21-1 is shown as a pseudogene. The CDR3 runs 13 residues. The CDR3 region is CASSKVGNQPQHF. As DNA, the CDR3 is TGTGCCAGCAGCAAAGTCGGCAATCAGCCCCAGCATTTT.

This clone has a handful of counts. CDR3 DNA: TGTGCCAGCTCCACGATGGGCGGCAATCAGCCCCAGCATTTT. Translating gives CASSTMGGNQPQHF. This chain connects TRBV2 to TRBJ1-5, with D unresolved. V lost 8 bases and J 2 bases, leaving 13 bases between the germline ends. This CDR3 is 14 amino acids long. Germline V gives CDR1 SNHLY, CDR2 FYNNEI.

The rearrangement links TRBV28 to TRBJ2-5; 9 bases line up with TRBD2. J was trimmed by 2 bases and V by 7 bases; bases with no gene match: 8. Germline lookup yields CDR1 MDHEN and CDR2 SYDVKM. CDR3 length equals 15 residues. CDR3 sequence: CASNDAGGPQETQYF. As DNA, the CDR3 is TGTGCCAGCAATGATGCGGGGGGGCCTCAAGAGACCCAGTACTTC.

The chain has TRBV18 and TRBJ1-2; 7 bases are shared with TRBD1. This CDR3 has 13 residues. Germline assignment: CDR1 KGHSH and CDR2 LQKENI. V shed 2 bases and J 8 bases; nucleotides not matched to a gene: 5. The chain's CDR3 is CASSPGQEPGYTF. CDR3 DNA sequence: TGTGCCAGCTCACCAGGACAGGAACCGGGCTACACCTTC.

The chain links TRBV6-5 to TRBJ1-1; TRBD1 is a possible D gene (5 bases). Germline CDR1 reads MNHEY; CDR2 reads SVGAGI. The V gene lost 2 bases and the J gene lost 5 bases, with 12 bases spanning the gap. The CDR3 contains 14 residues. The CDR3 loop is CASSYGRGTTEAFF. The CDR3 DNA follows: TGTGCCAGCAGTTACGGTAGGGGAACAACTGAAGCTTTCTTT.

In this sample, this clone turned up once. The chain joins TRBV24-1 to TRBJ1-2; unclear D gene. V was cut by 3 bases and J by 6 bases, with 4 bases left in between. CDR3 length: 11 residues. Germline V CDR1 and CDR2: KGHDR, SFDVKD. The CDR3 nucleotides read TGTGCCACCAGTGATGTTAATGGCTACACCTTC. Its protein product is CATSDVNGYTF.

The V and J genes are TRBV29-1 and TRBJ2-1; perhaps TRBD2 as D (6 bases). The V and J ends lost 1 base and 7 bases respectively, with 14 bases between them. The germline CDR1 and CDR2 sequences are SQVTM and ANQGSEA. The CDR3 runs to 14 residues. CDR3 sequence (DNA): TGCAGCGTTGAAGGGACTAACTACCTTAATGAGCAGTTCTTC. This translates into CSVEGTNYLNEQFF.

The genes are TRBV10-2 and TRBJ2-1, with a weak D call TRBD1 (6 bases). CDR3 length equals 13 residues. The germline V gene encodes CDR1 WSHSY and CDR2 SAAADI. V lost 3 bases and J 9 bases, leaving 12 bases between the germline ends. The CDR3 is CASSEGGFPEQFF. CDR3 nucleotide sequence: TGCGCCAGCAGTGAAGGGGGTTTCCCTGAGCAGTTCTTC.

This chain links TRBV5-6 with TRBJ1-5, with TRBD1 as a possible D gene (5 bases). Trimming stripped 2 bases from V and 4 bases from J, with 7 bases between. Germline CDR1 and CDR2: SGHDT and YYEEEE. The CDR3 extends over 13 amino acids. The CDR3 region is CASSFGGNQPQHF. CDR3 nucleotides: TGTGCCAGCAGCTTTGGGGGGAATCAGCCCCAGCATTTT.

J is TRBJ2-2 and V is TRBV12-5, with 7 bases aligning to TRBD2. This CDR3 has 14 amino acids. Germline lookup yields CDR1 LGHNT and CDR2 FRNRAP. V dropped 5 bases and J dropped 3; count of bases not matched to a gene: 3. The CDR3 sequence is CASGAGVDTGELFF. Here the CDR3 DNA reads TGTGCTAGTGGTGCGGGGGTTGACACCGGGGAGCTGTTTTTT.

J is TRBJ2-5 and V is TRBV7-3; 8 bases are a match to TRBD1. Germline CDR1 is SGHTA and CDR2 is FQGTGA. V gave up 4 bases and J gave up 4 bases; unmatched junction bases: 8. The CDR3 has 15 residues. CDR3: CASSSSTGVRETQYF. The CDR3 nucleotides are TGTGCCAGCAGCTCATCGACAGGGGTCAGAGAGACCCAGTACTTC. Complete variable domain (other parts from reference TRBV7-3 and TRBJ2-5): GAGVSQTPSNKVTEKGKYVELRCDPISGHTALYWYRQSLGQGPEFLIYFQGTGAADDSGLPNDRFFAVRPEGSVSTLKIQRTERGDSAVYLCASSSSTGVRETQYFGPGTRLLVL.

J is TRBJ2-3 and V is TRBV27; TRBD2 matches at 9 bases. The CDR3 length is 16 residues. V dropped 5 bases and J dropped 5; count of bases not matched to a gene: 11. Germline CDR1 and CDR2: MNHEY and SMNVEV (reference sequence). CDR3 nucleotides: TGTGCCAGCAGTCAAAATAGCGGGGGCAGGAGAGATACGCAGTATTTT. Encoded protein: CASSQNSGGRRDTQYF.

This clone was seen only a few times. The rearrangement links TRBV3-1 (or the pseudogene TRBV3-2) to TRBJ1-1, with D possibly being TRBD1 (6 bases). Germline V gene lookup returns CDR1 LGHDT and CDR2 YNNKEL (reference sequence). Trimming shortened V by 3 bases and J by 5 bases, and 10 bases separated the two germline ends. This CDR3 is 13 amino acids long. The CDR3 DNA is TGTGCCAGCAGCCAGGGGGCTCGGACTGAAGCTTTCTTT. Translating gives CASSQGARTEAFF.

V gene TRBV9 combines with J gene TRBJ1-5; perhaps TRBD1 as D (6 bases). This CDR3 spans 15 amino acids. CDR1 is SGDLS and CDR2 is YYNGEE in the germline V gene. V shed 4 bases and J shed 0 bases, with 11 bases lying between them. The CDR3 nucleotides read TGTGCCAGCAGCCCCTCGGGACATAGCAATCAGCCCCAGCATTTT. As protein: CASSPSGHSNQPQHF.

The V gene is TRBV29-1, the J gene TRBJ2-7; 8 bases are shared with TRBD1. Germline values: CDR1 SQVTM, CDR2 ANQGSEA. The CDR3 spans 12 residues. The ends lost 6 bases at V and 6 bases at J; junction bases unmatched: 7. This CDR3 is CSVRTGKGEQYV. CDR3 nucleotides: TGCAGCGTCAGGACAGGGAAGGGCGAGCAGTACGTC.

This chain uses TRBV9 with TRBJ1-4, with TRBD1 identical over 8 bases. CDR1 and CDR2 (germline): SGDLS, YYNGEE. Trimming cost V 1 base and J 7 bases; bases outside gene matches: 6. The CDR3 contains 15 residues. CDR3: CASSVQGAEGEKLFF. The CDR3 region has the DNA TGTGCCAGCAGCGTACAGGGGGCAGAAGGTGAAAAACTGTTTTTT. The entire variable domain, with the rest obtained from reference TRBV9 and TRBJ1-4, is as follows: DSGVTQTPKHLITATGQRVTLRCSPRSGDLSVYWYQQSLDQGLQFLIQYYNGEERAKGNILERFSAQQFPDLHSELNLSSLELGDSALYFCASSVQGAEGEKLFFGSGTQLSVL.

The rearrangement joins TRBV10-1 to TRBJ2-3, with 9 bases identical to TRBD1. The V gene end was trimmed by 2 bases and the J gene end by 2 bases; junction bases not matched to a gene: 5. The CDR3 covers 16 residues. CDR1 is WNHNN and CDR2 is SYGVQD in the germline V gene (reference sequence). CDR3 protein: CASSEHRGLPTDTQYF. The CDR3 nucleotides are TGCGCCAGCAGTGAGCACAGGGGGCTCCCCACAGATACGCAGTATTTT.

The chain uses TRBV19 and TRBJ1-5, with a weak D call TRBD1 (6 bases). Trimming cost V 3 bases and J 3 bases, with 9 bases left between them. The CDR3 extends over 14 amino acids. Per germline, CDR1 LNHDA and CDR2 SQIVND (reference sequence). The CDR3: CASSIRTANQPQHF. The DNA for the CDR3 is TGTGCCAGTAGTATTCGGACAGCCAATCAGCCCCAGCATTTT.

The chain has TRBV2 and TRBJ2-3; possibly TRBD1 for D (6 bases). V lost 4 bases to trimming and J lost 1 base, with 12 bases between them. This CDR3 region has 15 residues. Germline V CDR1 and CDR2: SNHLY, FYNNEI. CDR3 sequence reads: CASSVQGFGTDTQYF. The CDR3 DNA reads TGTGCCAGCAGTGTACAGGGTTTCGGCACAGATACGCAGTATTTT.

The rearrangement links TRBV5-5 to TRBJ1-1; D is unclear. Germline CDR1 and CDR2: SGHKS and YYEKEE (reference sequence). The V gene lost 0 bases and the J gene lost 6 bases, with 12 bases spanning the gap. The CDR3 contains 14 residues. Here the CDR3 reads CASSLAVLQAEAFF. CDR3 sequence (DNA): TGTGCCAGCAGCTTGGCCGTGCTTCAGGCTGAAGCTTTCTTT.

V and J are TRBV3-1 (or the pseudogene TRBV3-2) and TRBJ1-5; 8 bases are a match to TRBD1. In germline, CDR1 is LGHDT, CDR2 YNNKEL (reference sequence). The CDR3 is made up of 17 amino acids. V was clipped by 2 bases and J by 7 bases; unmatched bases: 13. The CDR3 is CASSQNTGQGMRQPQHF. The CDR3 DNA follows: TGTGCCAGCAGCCAAAATACCGGACAGGGAATGCGGCAGCCCCAGCATTTT.

The V and J genes are TRBV12-5 and TRBJ2-1, with 10 positions matching TRBD2. Germline values: CDR1 LGHNT, CDR2 FRNRAP. The CDR3 spans 15 residues. The V gene end was trimmed by 7 bases and the J gene end by 3 bases; junction bases not matched to a gene: 6. The DNA of the CDR3 is TGTGCTAGTGCCCGTAGCGGGGGGATCTACAATGAGCAGTTCTTC. Encoded protein: CASARSGGIYNEQFF.

The V gene is TRBV7-9, the J gene TRBJ2-1; maybe TRBD2 (5 bases). Trimming took off 2 bases at V and 4 bases at J, with 12 bases between the two ends. The CDR3 spans 15 residues. Germline CDR1 is SEHNR and CDR2 is FQNEAQ (reference sequence). CDR3 protein: CASSLPGLSYNEQFF. As DNA, the CDR3 is TGTGCCAGCAGCTTACCGGGGTTATCGTACAATGAGCAGTTCTTC. Using reference TRBV7-9 and TRBJ2-1 for the parts outside the CDR3, the full variable domain is DTGVSQNPRHKITKRGQNVTFRCDPISEHNRLYWYRQTLGQGPEFLTYFQNEAQLEKSRLLSDRFSAERPKGSFSTLEIQRTEQGDSAMYLCASSLPGLSYNEQFFGPGTRLTVL.

The chain uses TRBV10-3 and TRBJ1-1; 9 positions match TRBD1. V was clipped by 6 bases and J by 4 bases; unmatched bases: 9. The CDR3 has 15 amino acids. The germline V gene has CDR1 ENHRY and CDR2 SYGVKD. CDR3 nucleotide sequence: TGTGCCATCAGAGATACAGGGGGCGCCGGCACTGAAGCTTTCTTT. This encodes CAIRDTGGAGTEAFF.

This chain joins TRBV30 and TRBJ2-1; TRBD2 is a possible D gene (7 bases). Trimming removed 0 bases at V and 9 bases at J, with 9 bases between. This CDR3 has 12 residues. The germline gives CDR1 GTSNPN, CDR2 SVGIG (reference sequence). CDR3 in amino acids: CAWSVAGAEQFF. CDR3 bases: TGTGCCTGGAGTGTGGCGGGGGCTGAGCAGTTCTTC.

The chain is built from TRBV2 and TRBJ2-7, with 9 bases fitting TRBD1. Germline lookup yields CDR1 SNHLY and CDR2 FYNNEI. The V and J ends lost 0 bases and 6 bases, in that order; junction bases with no gene match: 9. This CDR3 has 16 residues. This CDR3 is CASSEAGGDRASEQYF. The CDR3 DNA is TGTGCCAGCAGTGAAGCGGGGGGGGACAGGGCCTCCGAGCAGTACTTC.

This rearrangement joins TRBV10-3 to TRBJ2-7; 9 positions match TRBD1. V dropped 10 bases and J dropped 3; count of bases not matched to a gene: 7. Germline lookup yields CDR1 ENHRY and CDR2 SYGVKD. The CDR3 is 13 amino acids. CDR3 sequence reads: CATQTGGNYEQYV. CDR3 coding DNA: TGTGCCACCCAGACAGGGGGAAACTACGAGCAGTACGTC.

This sequence joins TRBV25-1 and TRBJ1-4; possible D gene TRBD1, 6 bases. The V end was cut by 9 bases, the J end by 5 bases, with 10 bases between. The germline CDR1 and CDR2 sequences are MGHDK and SYGVNS. The CDR3 sequence is 12 residues long. The CDR3 protein is CARDRGNEKLFF. CDR3 nucleotides: TGTGCCAGGGACAGAGGGAATGAAAAACTGTTTTTT.